Described below is a single T cell receptor beta chain sequence and its context. This sample stems from a study of blood T cell repertoires in COVID-19. Study-wide background: Spain, Italy and the United States supplied samples that represented acute and convalescent COVID-19. PBMCs, B-cell-depleted T cells, or T cells provided the cDNA or gDNA that made up the material.

Data came from immunoSEQ multiplex PCR; TCRdb stores just in-frame clones and leaves some out. The sample has 130,000 or so clones, more than 80% seen once. V was pared by 5 bases and J by 5 bases, with 12 bases between. The CDR3 is made up of 13 amino acids. V usage is TRBV12-3 or TRBV12-4 and J usage is TRBJ1-2; maybe TRBD1 (6 bases). Sequenced: peripheral blood. The clonotype was recovered from a human donor in a cohort sampled during active COVID-19. CDR3 DNA: TGTGCCAGCAGTCCTGACAGGCTGTATGGCTACACCTTC. Its protein is CASSPDRLYGYTF.